These 5 T cell receptor beta chains originate from one sample sequenced in a study of T cell responses to AZD1222 COVID-19 vaccine. The table came from immunoSEQ multiplex PCR; TCRdb's copy has only in-frame clones and leaves some out. The data contain around 73,000 clones, roughly 89% of them singletons. This material consisted of peripheral blood, taken 28 days after the second AZD1222 dose. The receptors stem from an adult who received the AZD1222 COVID-19 vaccine.

This clone came up a few times. This chain connects TRBV5-1 to TRBJ2-5; a weak D match, TRBD2 (5 bases). There are 15 residues in the CDR3. Germline CDR1 and CDR2: SGHRS and YFSETQ. V was trimmed by 0 bases and J by 5 bases, leaving 14 bases between them. CDR3 residues: CASSLGASGRETQYF. The CDR3 region has the DNA TGCGCCAGCAGCTTGGGGGCCAGCGGCAGGGAGACCCAGTACTTC. Full variable domain (outside the CDR3, taken from reference TRBV5-1 and TRBJ2-5): KAGVTQTPRYLIKTRGQQVTLSCSPISGHRSVSWYQQTPGQGLQFLFEYFSETQRNKGNFPGRFSGRQFSNSRSEMNVSTLELGDSALYLCASSLGASGRETQYFGPGTRLLVL.

The V gene is TRBV9, the J gene TRBJ2-7, with 7 bases identical to TRBD2. Losses at the gene ends were 0 bases for V and 1 base for J; bases not matched to a gene: 7. The CDR3 spans 16 residues. Germline CDR1 reads SGDLS; CDR2 reads YYNGEE. The CDR3 bases are TGTGCCAGCAGCGTAGGGCCGGCGGGGGAGTCCTACGAGCAGTACTTC. This codes for CASSVGPAGESYEQYF.

This chain links TRBV7-9 with TRBJ1-5; D perhaps matches TRBD1 (5 bases). CDR3 size: 14 residues. V was clipped by 4 bases and J by 0 bases, with 7 bases between them. Per the germline V gene, CDR1 is SEHNR and CDR2 is FQNEAQ (reference sequence). The CDR3 spells CASSYDSSNQPQHF. The CDR3 DNA is TGTGCCAGCAGCTATGACAGTAGCAATCAGCCCCAGCATTTT.

V and J are TRBV7-2 and TRBJ2-1; 15 positions agree with TRBD2. Germline values: CDR1 SGHTA, CDR2 FQGNSA. V was pared by 3 bases and J by 6 bases, with 6 bases of the junction left unmatched. This CDR3 comprises 17 residues. DNA of the CDR3: TGTGCCAGCAGCTTGGGTGGGACTAGCGGGGGGTTCAATGAGCAGTTCTTC. Protein product: CASSLGGTSGGFNEQFF.

The chain carries TRBV30 and TRBJ1-2; D might be TRBD1 (6 bases). Trimming pared 1 base from V and 8 bases from J, leaving 14 bases between. The CDR3 contains 13 residues. Germline loops: CDR1 GTSNPN, CDR2 SVGIG (reference sequence). The CDR3 DNA sequence: TGTGCCTGGAGTGCTACAGGGAGGAGGGGCTACACCTTC. Its translation is CAWSATGRRGYTF.